This passage covers 3 T cell receptor beta chains from one sample sequenced in a study of Ad26.COV2.S vaccination and SARS-CoV-2 variants. The table came from immunoSEQ multiplex PCR; TCRdb's copy has only in-frame clones and leaves some out. The sample lists under 600,000 clones, 80% to 90% occurring once. This sample's treatment: around 19 received Ad26.COV2.S at low or high dose, single or two shots; roughly five received placebo; per-sample allocation not given. After the first vaccine or placebo injection, samples were drawn on day 63. The sequenced sample was peripheral blood, obtained in a trial of Ad26.COV2.S vaccine versus placebo. The source of these receptors is a person between 18 and 65 years old who received the Ad26.COV2.S COVID-19 vaccine or a placebo.

The chain couples TRBV6-5 to TRBJ1-3; a weak D match, TRBD1 (6 bases). In germline, CDR1 is MNHEY, CDR2 SVGAGI. CDR3 length: 16 residues. Trimming removed 2 bases from V and 2 bases from J, with 13 bases in between. The CDR3, as DNA: TGTGCCAGCAGTTACGGACAACGGGGGCCTGGAAACACCATATATTTT. Encoded protein: CASSYGQRGPGNTIYF.

This clone has a single count. The V gene is TRBV28, the J gene TRBJ1-1; D uncertain. The CDR3 runs to 15 residues. Germline V gene lookup returns CDR1 MDHEN and CDR2 SYDVKM. The V end was cut by 1 base, the J end by 10 bases, with 19 bases between. The CDR3 here is CASSLYAAGGGGAFF. DNA for the CDR3: TGTGCCAGCAGTTTATACGCGGCAGGCGGCGGCGGAGCTTTCTTT.

This chain uses TRBV5-1 with TRBJ1-1; tentative D call: TRBD1 (6 bases). Looked up from germline, CDR1 is SGHRS and CDR2 is YFSETQ. V was cut by 0 bases and J by 1 base, with 10 bases left in between. This CDR3 is 15 amino acids long. The CDR3 nucleotides are TGCGCCAGCAGCTTGGTCGGACAGTCGAACACTGAAGCTTTCTTT. This encodes CASSLVGQSNTEAFF.